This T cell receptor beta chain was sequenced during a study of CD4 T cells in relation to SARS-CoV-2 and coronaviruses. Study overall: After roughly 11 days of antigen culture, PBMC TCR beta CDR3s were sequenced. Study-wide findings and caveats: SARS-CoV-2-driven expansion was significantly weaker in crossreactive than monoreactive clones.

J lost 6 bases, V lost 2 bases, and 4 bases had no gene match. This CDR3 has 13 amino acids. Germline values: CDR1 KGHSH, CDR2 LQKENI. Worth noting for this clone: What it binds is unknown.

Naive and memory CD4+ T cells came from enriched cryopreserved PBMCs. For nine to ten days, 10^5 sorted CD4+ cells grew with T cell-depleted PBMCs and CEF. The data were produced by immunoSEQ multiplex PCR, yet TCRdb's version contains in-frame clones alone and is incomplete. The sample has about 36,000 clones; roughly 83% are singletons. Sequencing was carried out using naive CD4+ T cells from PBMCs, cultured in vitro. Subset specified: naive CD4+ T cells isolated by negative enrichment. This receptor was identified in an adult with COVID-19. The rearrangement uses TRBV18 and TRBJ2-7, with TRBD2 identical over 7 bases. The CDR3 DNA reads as TGTGCCAGCTCACCAATCCGGGAGGCCGAGCAGTACTTC. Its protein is CASSPIREAEQYF.